This paragraph covers one TCR beta chain sequence. Per the study methods: Using reference gene primer amplification, nucleated cell counts were estimated. Some clones are missing from TCRdb's copy, which holds only in-frame ones; the method was immunoSEQ multiplex PCR. V, J and clone size were drawn from that table, and D and trimming were deduced from the DNA. The sample has roughly 110,000 clones, more than 75% seen once. CDR3 length equals 16 residues. The V and J ends lost 6 bases and 4 bases, in that order; junction bases with no gene match: 6. Germline values: CDR1 MNHEY, CDR2 SMNVEV (reference sequence). This entry comes from a study of blood T cell repertoires in COVID-19. About the research overall: In each case, the material was cDNA or gDNA derived from T cells, B-cell-depleted T cells, or PBMCs.

J is TRBJ1-4 and V is TRBV27; TRBD1 aligns across 12 bases. The source of this sequence is a man aged 35 to 55 with acute or convalescent COVID-19. Sequenced sample: peripheral blood. The CDR3 loop is CASSPGQGAINEKLFF. The CDR3 DNA reads as TGTGCCAGCAGCCCGGGACAGGGGGCTATTAATGAAAAACTGTTTTTT.